Listed here are 6 T cell receptor beta chains from one sample, sequenced in a study of spatial heterogeneity in lung cancer. Study-wide points: For expanded intratumoral alpha and beta TCRs, counts tracked tumor mutation counts.

TCRdb analysed the 5' RACE reads with MiXCR anew, one entry per CDR3 protein. The sample records 20,000 to 25,000 distinct CDR3 sequences, 15% being singletons. These receptors have no known antigen. The time point here: sample taken at primary tumor resection. The sample in question was lung tumor tissue, obtained at surgery. Receptor source: a female donor with early-stage non-small cell lung cancer.

The rearrangement joins TRBV19 to TRBJ2-1; TRBD1 aligns across 11 bases. Looked up from germline, CDR1 is LNHDA and CDR2 is SQIVND (reference sequence). The CDR3 covers 14 residues. The ends lost 7 bases at V and 6 bases at J; junction bases unmatched: 5. The CDR3 coding sequence is TGTGCCAGTATAGGGACAGGGGGTCGCAATGAGCAGTTCTTC. Translated: CASIGTGGRNEQFF.

This clonotype occurred once. This rearrangement joins TRBV29-1 to TRBJ2-5; D possibly corresponds to TRBD1 (6 bases). The V and J ends lost 5 bases and 5 bases respectively, with 12 bases between them. Germline V gene lookup returns CDR1 SQVTM and CDR2 ANQGSEA. CDR3 length: 12 amino acids. CDR3 sequence reads: CSVRGTLETQYF. Written as DNA, the CDR3 is TGCAGCGTTAGGGGGACCTTGGAGACCCAGTACTTC. Using reference TRBV29-1 and TRBJ2-5 for the parts outside the CDR3, the full variable domain is SAVISQKPSRDICQRGTSLTIQCQVDSQVTMMFWYRQQPGQSLTLIATANQGSEATYESGFVIDKFPISRPNLTFSTLTVSNMSPEDSSIYLCSVRGTLETQYFGPGTRLLVL.

This clonotype is labeled as medium-sized (0.01 to 0.1%). The genes are TRBV20-1 and TRBJ2-4, with D maybe TRBD1 (5 bases). The CDR3 covers 15 residues. The germline gives CDR1 DFQATT, CDR2 SNEGSKA (reference sequence). The V end was cut by 6 bases, the J end by 1 base, with 16 bases between. CDR3 in amino acids: CSASGSAGAKNIQYF. DNA for the CDR3: TGCAGTGCCTCAGGGTCCGCCGGGGCCAAAAACATTCAGTACTTC.

This clonotype came up a few times. The chain combines TRBV7-9 with TRBJ2-7, with TRBD1 as a possible D gene (6 bases). Trimming shortened V by 5 bases and J by 0 bases, and 11 bases separated the two germline ends. Per germline, CDR1 SEHNR and CDR2 FQNEAQ (reference sequence). The CDR3 has 14 amino acids. CDR3 in amino acids: CASSVKDSSYEQYF. The CDR3 bases are TGTGCCAGCAGCGTTAAGGACAGCTCCTACGAGCAGTACTTC.

This clonotype has more than one count but fewer than ten. This chain uses TRBV20-1 with TRBJ2-4, with D maybe TRBD1 (5 bases). V lost 5 bases to trimming and J lost 4 bases, with 15 bases between them. Germline lookup yields CDR1 DFQATT and CDR2 SNEGSKA (reference sequence). The CDR3 extends over 14 amino acids. In DNA, the CDR3 is TGCAGTGCTGGATCTGGCAGGGTTAAAAACATTCAGTACTTC. This encodes CSAGSGRVKNIQYF.

Ten or more counts support this clonotype. The genes are TRBV5-1 and TRBJ2-1, with TRBD2 matching over 13 bases. Germline trimming cut 7 bases from V and 5 bases from J; bases unmatched to any gene: 3. Germline V gene data show CDR1 as SGHRS and CDR2 as YFSETQ. The CDR3 contains 14 residues. CDR3 amino acids: CASRGTSGDNEQFF. The CDR3, as DNA: TGCGCCAGCCGGGGGACTAGCGGGGACAATGAGCAGTTCTTC.